The text below deals with one TCR beta chain. The antigen is unknown. The mixed lymphocyte reaction cells were grown together in coculture at 37°C for about 6 days. The CDR3 runs to 14 residues. Looked up from germline, CDR1 is SGHTS and CDR2 is YDEGEE. Trimming removed 0 bases at V and 7 bases at J, with 13 bases between. Libraries were prepared by immunoSEQ multiplex PCR; TCRdb keeps only in-frame clonotypes and omits some of them. Here the sample spans 950 to 1,000 clones, 55% to 75% being singletons. This entry is derived from a study of siplizumab effects on memory and regulatory T cells. Study-wide points: Alloreactive sequences from unstimulated CD4+ memory cells fell significantly with siplizumab. Assignment of a naive or memory phenotype failed for roughly 80-96% of the proliferating CD4+ or CD8+ clones. Memory cells seemed less diverse than naive T cells, which also seemed major contributors to the alloresponse. To unstimulated subsets, only a minor fraction of alloreactive clones could be mapped.

Sequencing was done on a sample of CFSE-low (dividing) CD8+ T cells sorted from an allogeneic mixed lymphocyte reaction. This sequence joins TRBV5-8 and TRBJ1-2, with a weak D call TRBD1 (5 bases). The source is a human donor in good health; the cells came from an allogeneic mixed lymphocyte reaction. The CDR3 bases are TGTGCCAGCAGCTTGGCCAACTCGGGACGTGGCTACACCTTC. Its protein is CASSLANSGRGYTF.